A single sample is the source of the 27 T cell receptor beta chains below, sequenced in a study of T cell changes during pregnancy in multiple sclerosis. TCRdb keeps only in-frame clones here, not all; method: immunoSEQ multiplex PCR. The sample lists 35,000 or so clones; 93% were seen once. The sample here was CD4+ T cells from peripheral blood mononuclear cells, taken in the first trimester of pregnancy. Every receptor here comes from a female donor with multiple sclerosis, enrolled in a pregnancy study.

This rearrangement joins TRBV29-1 to TRBJ2-7; possible D gene TRBD1, 6 bases. The CDR3 totals 14 residues. The germline V and J ends were trimmed by 4 bases and 2 bases, with 15 bases remaining between them. Germline lookup yields CDR1 SQVTM and CDR2 ANQGSEA. CDR3 sequence reads: CSVVALGQTYEQYF. CDR3 nucleotide sequence: TGCAGCGTTGTTGCCCTGGGACAAACCTACGAGCAGTACTTC.

CDR3 in amino acids: CASILIGGATQYF. CDR3 bases: TGTGCCAGCATCCTCATAGGGGGAGCGACCCAGTACTTC. The V call is TRBV7-9, the J call TRBJ2-5; D is possibly TRBD1 (6 bases). The CDR3 contains 13 residues. From germline, CDR1 is SEHNR and CDR2 FQNEAQ (reference sequence). Trimming removed 7 bases at V and 7 bases at J, with 16 bases between.

V and J are TRBV29-1 and TRBJ2-1, with 7 bases aligning to TRBD2. Trimming removed 3 bases from V and 6 bases from J; junction bases left unmatched: 17. Germline loops: CDR1 SQVTM, CDR2 ANQGSEA. CDR3 length equals 17 residues. CDR3 sequence: CSVDSLADPDWSNEQFF. In DNA form, the CDR3 reads TGCAGCGTTGACAGTCTAGCGGACCCTGATTGGAGCAATGAGCAGTTCTTC.

This chain connects TRBV7-7 to TRBJ2-1; 8 bases align to TRBD2. There are 15 residues in the CDR3. Per germline, CDR1 SSHAT and CDR2 FNYEAQ (reference sequence). Trimming cost V 4 bases and J 4 bases; bases outside gene matches: 6. CDR3 residues: CASSSGGGLYNEQFF. The CDR3 region has the DNA TGTGCCAGCAGCTCGGGGGGGGGACTGTACAATGAGCAGTTCTTC.

The V call is TRBV2, the J call TRBJ2-3, with a tentative D call TRBD2 (5 bases). The V end lost 4 bases, the J end lost 1 base, and 6 bases lay between the germline ends. This CDR3 is built from 13 residues. Germline-derived CDR1 and CDR2 are SNHLY and FYNNEI. DNA for the CDR3: TGTGCCAGCAGTGTGGAGGGCACAGATACGCAGTATTTT. Translation gives CASSVEGTDTQYF.

This chain connects TRBV10-3 to TRBJ1-1; D not resolved. V lost 1 base, J lost 0 bases, and 6 bases lay in between. CDR1 and CDR2 from the germline V gene are ENHRY and SYGVKD. This CDR3 has 14 residues. As DNA, the CDR3 is TGTGCCATCAGTGAGTATACGGTGAACACTGAAGCTTTCTTT. Amino acid sequence: CAISEYTVNTEAFF.

This rearrangement joins TRBV5-1 to TRBJ2-7; a weak D match, TRBD1 (6 bases). Germline CDR1 reads SGHRS; CDR2 reads YFSETQ. Trimming removed 1 base at V and 2 bases at J, with 19 bases between. This CDR3 comprises 17 residues. DNA for the CDR3: TGCGCCAGCAGCTTGAGAGCTGGGGGCAGATCCACCTACGAGCAGTACTTC. Its protein product is CASSLRAGGRSTYEQYF.

The V gene is TRBV11-2, the J gene TRBJ1-1; TRBD1 matches at 8 bases. The CDR3 covers 17 residues. V gave up 5 bases and J gave up 0 bases; unmatched junction bases: 11. Germline loops: CDR1 SGHAT, CDR2 FQNNGV. CDR3 sequence reads: CASSVGQGLHLNTEAFF. The CDR3 DNA reads as TGTGCCAGCAGCGTCGGACAGGGACTTCACTTGAACACTGAAGCTTTCTTT.

The J gene is TRBJ1-2, the V gene TRBV7-2, with D perhaps TRBD1 (5 bases). Trimming removed 2 bases from V and 0 bases from J, with 10 bases in between. Germline CDR1 and CDR2: SGHTA and FQGNSA. CDR3 size: 15 residues. The CDR3 loop reads CASSLPTTANYGYTF. As DNA, the CDR3 is TGTGCCAGCAGCTTACCAACGACAGCTAACTATGGCTACACCTTC.

The V gene is TRBV7-9, the J gene TRBJ2-6; the match to TRBD1 covers 8 bases. Germline V lookup: CDR1 SEHNR, CDR2 FQNEAQ (reference sequence). The CDR3 is made up of 12 amino acids. J gave up 18 bases and V 5 bases, and 9 bases lay outside the gene matches. The CDR3 bases are TGTGCCAGCAGCCTTCGACAGGGGTTGGAGACTTTC. It translates to CASSLRQGLETF.

This chain joins TRBV29-1 and TRBJ1-1, with D possibly being TRBD1 (6 bases). Germline CDR1 and CDR2: SQVTM and ANQGSEA. This CDR3 has 12 amino acids. V dropped 5 bases and J dropped 3 bases, with 10 bases sitting between them. The CDR3 protein is CSVTGQHTEAFF. Here the CDR3 DNA reads TGCAGCGTTACCGGACAGCACACTGAAGCTTTCTTT.

The chain employs TRBV7-9 and TRBJ2-1, with D possibly being TRBD2 (6 bases). V was cut by 5 bases and J by 1 base, with 12 bases left in between. This CDR3 is built from 15 residues. Germline V lookup: CDR1 SEHNR, CDR2 FQNEAQ (reference sequence). The CDR3 region has the DNA TGTGCCAGCAGCGCGGGACGGTGGTCCTACAATGAGCAGTTCTTC. This gives the protein CASSAGRWSYNEQFF.

This clone was picked up one time. The genes are TRBV2 and TRBJ2-7, with D perhaps TRBD2 (7 bases). The V end lost 5 bases, the J end lost 3 bases, and 11 bases lay between the germline ends. CDR1 is SNHLY and CDR2 is FYNNEI in the germline V gene. The CDR3 runs 13 residues. The CDR3 sequence is CASSRGGHYEQYF. The CDR3 region has the DNA TGTGCCAGCAGTAGGGGGGGCCACTACGAGCAGTACTTC.

The V gene is TRBV14, the J gene TRBJ2-3, with 8 bases identical to TRBD2. V lost 3 bases and J lost 12; bases outside the gene matches: 11. Germline values: CDR1 SGHDN, CDR2 FVKESK. The CDR3 is made up of 14 amino acids. This CDR3 reads CASSHPGGRAEQYF. The CDR3 bases are TGTGCCAGCAGCCACCCGGGAGGGAGGGCCGAACAGTATTTT.

V usage is TRBV27 and J usage is TRBJ1-2, with a possible D match to TRBD1 (6 bases). In germline, CDR1 is MNHEY, CDR2 SMNVEV (reference sequence). Trimming stripped 4 bases from V and 5 bases from J, with 20 bases between. The CDR3 runs 16 residues. CDR3 sequence: CASSSLSRPGEYGYTF. The CDR3 region has the DNA TGTGCCAGCAGTTCATTATCCCGGCCAGGGGAGTATGGCTACACCTTC.

CDR3 in DNA: TGTGCCAGTAGTCGGGAGGATAGCAATCAGCCCCAGCATTTT. Translation: CASSREDSNQPQHF. The chain employs TRBV19 and TRBJ1-5; D gene uncertain. Germline assignment: CDR1 LNHDA and CDR2 SQIVND (reference sequence). V was shortened by 5 bases and J by 0 bases, with 8 bases between the two germline ends. The CDR3 sequence is 14 residues long.

The chain is built from TRBV7-2 and TRBJ1-1; the D is unclear. The V end lost 2 bases, the J end lost 1 base, and 11 bases lay between the germline ends. The CDR3 extends over 15 amino acids. Germline-derived CDR1 and CDR2 are SGHTA and FQGNSA. In DNA form, the CDR3 reads TGTGCCAGCAGCTTAAACCCCGGGTGGAACACTGAAGCTTTCTTT. It codes for CASSLNPGWNTEAFF.

This clone was recorded only once. The rearrangement links TRBV6-6 to TRBJ2-7; TRBD2 agrees at 7 bases. V was clipped by 6 bases and J by 12 bases; unmatched bases: 8. The CDR3 loop spans 11 amino acids. CDR1 is MNHNY, CDR2 SVGAGI, per germline (reference sequence). The CDR3: CASRLSGMVYF. DNA for the CDR3: TGTGCCAGCAGGCTAAGCGGGATGGTGTACTTC.

Note on this clone: A read error may account for a junction end that differs from germline. The rearrangement joins TRBV28 to TRBJ2-7; TRBD1 matches 7 bases. The germline V gene encodes CDR1 MDHEN and CDR2 SYDVKM. There are 11 residues in the CDR3. CDR3 residues: CASSLEGGINF. The CDR3 region has the DNA TGTGCCAGCAGTTTAGAAGGGGGCATAAACTTC.

The chain employs TRBV14 and TRBJ2-3; 11 positions match TRBD2. The germline V gene has CDR1 SGHDN and CDR2 FVKESK. The CDR3 is 18 amino acids. V shed 4 bases and J 1 base; nucleotides not matched to a gene: 10. The CDR3 nucleotides read TGTGCCAGCAGCCGACTAGCGGGACTTATTAGCGGCACAGATACGCAGTATTTT. Its translation: CASSRLAGLISGTDTQYF.

The V and J genes are TRBV6-1 and TRBJ1-5; no clear D. Germline values: CDR1 MNHNS, CDR2 SASEGT. The CDR3 is 13 amino acids. The ends were cut back, 6 bases at V and 2 bases at J, with 8 bases in the middle. Here the CDR3 reads CASRESGNQPQHF. For the CDR3, the DNA is TGTGCCAGCAGGGAATCGGGCAATCAGCCCCAGCATTTT.

This chain uses TRBV5-5 with TRBJ2-1; D might be TRBD2 (6 bases). Trimming removed 0 bases at V and 1 base at J, with 11 bases between. In germline, CDR1 is SGHKS, CDR2 YYEKEE (reference sequence). This CDR3 comprises 16 residues. The CDR3 DNA follows: TGTGCCAGCAGCTTGGGTTCCGGGACTTCCTACAATGAGCAGTTCTTC. It yields the protein CASSLGSGTSYNEQFF.

The chain links TRBV15 to TRBJ2-3; TRBD1 aligns across 8 bases. This CDR3 spans 15 amino acids. Trimming at V came to 7 bases and at J to 6 bases, leaving 12 bases not matched to a gene. Per germline, CDR1 LNHNV and CDR2 YYDKDF (reference sequence). DNA for the CDR3: TGTGCCACCACCCGGACAGGGCCCAGTAGGGATACGCAGTATTTT. Translating it yields CATTRTGPSRDTQYF.

The genes are TRBV5-4 and TRBJ2-3; D perhaps matches TRBD1 (7 bases). The germline CDR1 and CDR2 sequences are SGHNT and YYREEE (reference sequence). The length of the CDR3 is 16 residues. Trimming took off 5 bases at V and 3 bases at J, with 19 bases between the two ends. CDR3: CASRAGGLYETDTQYF. The CDR3 nucleotides are TGTGCCAGCAGGGCAGGGGGACTGTACGAGACAGATACGCAGTATTTT.

The chain has TRBV7-2 and TRBJ2-3; the match to TRBD1 covers 8 bases. V shed 5 bases, J shed 6 bases, and the junction held 10 bases outside the gene matches. The germline V gene has CDR1 SGHTA and CDR2 FQGNSA. The CDR3 is 15 amino acids. CDR3 DNA: TGTGCCAGCAGCCAGGGGGCGAGGTCCCCCGATACGCAGTATTTT. Its protein is CASSQGARSPDTQYF.

This clone was observed once. The chain couples TRBV12-5 to TRBJ2-1, with TRBD2 matching over 9 bases. The CDR3 extends over 21 amino acids. From germline, CDR1 is LGHNT and CDR2 FRNRAP. J was trimmed by 9 bases and V by 0 bases; bases with no gene match: 24. The CDR3 loop is CASGLVVLEQSGTSYRGEQFF. CDR3 nucleotides: TGTGCTAGTGGTTTGGTAGTTCTAGAGCAGTCCGGGACTAGCTATCGGGGTGAGCAGTTCTTC.

The chain recombines TRBV10-2 with TRBJ2-7, with TRBD1 identical over 12 bases. V lost 6 bases, J lost 4 bases, and 1 base stayed unmatched. Germline-derived CDR1 and CDR2 are WSHSY and SAAADI. CDR3 length: 13 amino acids. The CDR3 nucleotides read TGCGCCAGCAGGGGACAGGGGGCGTACGAGCAGTACTTC. Its translation is CASRGQGAYEQYF.